This TCR beta chain was captured by sequencing in a study of T cell responses to AZD1222 COVID-19 vaccine. Looking at the study overall: Researchers grouped second doses given at about 4 or about 12 weeks into one pool. Overall study results and limits: Across spike, vaccine-associated CD4 TCRs were found, dominant at 160-218 and 743-854.

CDR1 and CDR2 (germline): SGHAT, FQNNGV. Between the trimmed V and J ends, which lost 2 bases and 9 bases, there was a span of 8 bases. The CDR3 runs to 13 residues. Sequencing was performed with immunoSEQ multiplex PCR; in TCRdb, only in-frame clones are kept and a portion is missing. The table lists 95,000 to 110,000 clones, 87% of them singletons. Concerning this clone itself: Its antigen is not identified.

This chain uses TRBV11-2 with TRBJ1-6, with D hard to call. This receptor was identified in an adult in good health. The sequences come from peripheral blood, collected on day 0 of AZD1222 vaccination. The CDR3 DNA follows: TGTGCCAGCAGCTTAAAGAAAGGTTCACCCCTCCACTTT. Its protein product is CASSLKKGSPLHF.